These 23 T cell receptor beta chains were all obtained from the same sample, sequenced in a study of T cell responses to AZD1222 COVID-19 vaccine (dated by TCRdb to about 2021). Receptor libraries were prepared by the immunoSEQ multiplex PCR assay. TCRdb took this table from immuneACCESS and kept in-frame rearrangements with V and J called. Such tables lack part of the clones; where checked against another copy, unresolved V genes explain under half of the gap, and the rest is unexplained. The sample data list approximately 190,000 clones, and over 80% of these were observed just once. Jointly, the top ten make up about 1.2% of the sample. The time point label, as the study defines it: baseline before first vaccination. Sequenced material: peripheral blood, taken on day 0 of AZD1222 vaccination. These receptors came from an adult in good health.

V is TRBV7-9 and J is TRBJ2-3; a possible D gene is TRBD2 (6 bases). V was cut by 10 bases and J by 5 bases, with 10 bases left in between. Germline V gene sequence: CDR1 SEHNR, CDR2 FQNEAQ (reference sequence). CDR3 length: 11 amino acids. CDR3 sequence reads: CAILGGDTQYF. Written as DNA, the CDR3 is TGTGCCATTCTCGGGGGAGATACGCAGTATTTT.

This clone was recorded once. The genes are TRBV5-1 and TRBJ2-7; possibly TRBD1 for D (5 bases). Germline values: CDR1 SGHRS, CDR2 YFSETQ. Trimming took 4 bases from V and 0 from J, leaving 14 bases between them. This CDR3 spans 15 amino acids. Here the CDR3 DNA reads TGCGCCAGCAGCGAGGTAAAGGGGATCTCCTACGAGCAGTACTTC. Translating it yields CASSEVKGISYEQYF.

In the case of this clone: This CDR3 is also generated by other DNA sequences in the sample. The chain employs TRBV3-1 (or the pseudogene TRBV3-2) and TRBJ1-5; the D is unclear. The germline CDR1 and CDR2 sequences are LGHDT and YNNKEL (reference sequence). CDR3 length: 13 residues. V lost 0 bases, J lost 4 bases, and 4 bases lay in between. The CDR3 is CASSQDSNQPQHF. The CDR3 DNA follows: TGTGCCAGCAGCCAAGACAGTAATCAGCCCCAGCATTTT.

The J gene is TRBJ1-2, the V gene TRBV19; 7 nucleotides line up with TRBD1. The CDR3 is 12 residues long. V lost 3 bases to trimming and J lost 8 bases; unmatched junction nucleotides: 3. Germline V lookup: CDR1 LNHDA, CDR2 SQIVND (reference sequence). The CDR3 DNA reads TGTGCCAGTAGTATCAAGGACAGGGGCTACACCTTC. Residues: CASSIKDRGYTF.

The chain has TRBV9 and TRBJ2-2; no definite D call. There are 13 residues in the CDR3. V lost 5 bases, J lost 3 bases, and 8 bases lay in between. CDR1 SGDLS and CDR2 YYNGEE come from the germline V gene. The CDR3 bases are TGTGCCAGCAGTGGTACCTACACCGGGGAGCTGTTTTTT. Residues: CASSGTYTGELFF.

The chain combines TRBV29-1 with TRBJ1-1, with D unresolved. CDR1 is SQVTM, CDR2 ANQGSEA, per germline. Trimming cost V 7 bases and J 2 bases, with 14 bases left between them. This CDR3 has 13 amino acids. The chain's CDR3 is CSGASGGNTEAFF. In nucleotides, the CDR3 is TGCAGCGGGGCCTCGGGAGGTAACACTGAAGCTTTCTTT.

DNA for the CDR3: TGCGCCAGCAGCCAAACCGAAACAGGGGCCTACGAGCAGTACTTC. Translation gives CASSQTETGAYEQYF. The J gene is TRBJ2-7, the V gene TRBV4-1; 7 bases fit TRBD1. V trimming: 2 bases; J trimming: 2 bases; junction bases outside the gene matches: 6. The CDR3 is 15 amino acids. From germline, CDR1 is MGHRA and CDR2 YSYEKL.

This sequence joins TRBV6-1 and TRBJ1-6, with 9 bases fitting TRBD1. J lost 1 base, V lost 3 bases, and 4 bases had no gene match. CDR1 MNHNS and CDR2 SASEGT come from the germline V gene. CDR3 length equals 17 residues. The CDR3 reads CASSDGQGRSYNSPLHF. CDR3 nucleotide sequence: TGTGCCAGCAGTGACGGACAGGGGAGATCCTATAATTCACCCCTCCACTTT.

The genes are TRBV5-1 and TRBJ2-1; 7 bases line up with TRBD1. Per germline, CDR1 SGHRS and CDR2 YFSETQ. Trimming cost V 6 bases and J 12 bases; bases outside gene matches: 18. The CDR3 loop spans 15 amino acids. For the CDR3, the DNA is TGCGCCAGCACGGGACAGACTTCCCCATCAGGCGGGCAGTTCTTC. Protein: CASTGQTSPSGGQFF.

The chain joins TRBV27 to TRBJ1-2; tentatively, D is TRBD1 (6 bases). Per germline, CDR1 MNHEY and CDR2 SMNVEV (reference sequence). This CDR3 contains 12 residues. Trimming shortened V by 6 bases and J by 8 bases, and 13 bases separated the two germline ends. The CDR3 region is CASSTTGRGYTF. As DNA, the CDR3 is TGTGCCAGCAGCACGACAGGTCGCGGCTACACCTTC.

The CDR3 DNA reads TGTGCCACCAGCTTCGGCGGGACAGACCTCACCTACGAGCAGTACTTC. Its translation: CATSFGGTDLTYEQYF. The chain has TRBV10-3 and TRBJ2-7; tentative D call: TRBD1 (7 bases). Trimming cost V 10 bases and J 2 bases, with 24 bases left between them. The CDR3 sequence is 16 residues long. Germline V gene data show CDR1 as ENHRY and CDR2 as SYGVKD.

The rearrangement uses TRBV7-8 and TRBJ1-5, with D perhaps matching TRBD1 (6 bases). Germline CDR1 is SGHVS and CDR2 is FQNEAQ. The CDR3 has 15 residues. The ends were cut back, 3 bases at V and 2 bases at J, with 11 bases in the middle. The CDR3 DNA sequence: TGTGCCAGCAGCTTGGGCAGGGGAGGCAATCAGCCCCAGCATTTT. This encodes CASSLGRGGNQPQHF.

The rearrangement uses TRBV5-4 and TRBJ1-6; 8 nucleotides match TRBD1. V shed 0 bases and J 5 bases; nucleotides not matched to a gene: 1. CDR1 and CDR2 (germline): SGHNT, YYREEE (reference sequence). The CDR3 sequence is 15 residues long. CDR3 DNA sequence: TGTGCCAGCAGCTTGGGGACAGGGAATAATTCACCCCTCCACTTT. This sequence encodes CASSLGTGNNSPLHF.

A few counts support this clone. The rearrangement joins TRBV5-1 to TRBJ1-2, with a tentative D call TRBD1 (5 bases). The CDR3 totals 13 residues. Germline V CDR1 and CDR2: SGHRS, YFSETQ. The V and J ends lost 0 bases and 7 bases respectively, with 10 bases between them. This CDR3 is CASSLGQQFGYTF. Here the CDR3 DNA reads TGCGCCAGCAGCTTGGGACAGCAGTTTGGCTACACCTTC.

This chain joins TRBV6-4 and TRBJ2-3; 7 bases are a match to TRBD1. This CDR3 is 15 amino acids long. With 2 bases clipped from V and 2 bases from J, the junction kept 4 bases outside the gene matches. The V gene's germline CDR1 is MRHNA and CDR2 SNTAGT. CDR3 sequence reads: CASSDGQGDTDTQYF. The CDR3 region has the DNA TGTGCCAGCAGTGACGGTCAGGGGGACACAGATACGCAGTATTTT.

The J gene is TRBJ1-5, the V gene TRBV7-8, with no clear D. CDR1 and CDR2 from the germline V gene are SGHVS and FQNEAQ. The ends were cut back, 4 bases at V and 5 bases at J, with 12 bases in the middle. The CDR3 length is 14 residues. The CDR3 sequence: CASSSFGGDQPQHF. In DNA, the CDR3 is TGTGCCAGCAGCTCATTCGGAGGCGATCAGCCCCAGCATTTT.

This chain connects TRBV19 to TRBJ2-3, with D hard to call. CDR1 and CDR2 (germline): LNHDA, SQIVND (reference sequence). Trimming stripped 9 bases from V and 2 bases from J, with 15 bases between. The CDR3 runs to 14 residues. The CDR3 DNA is TGTGCCAGCAGACGGGCGGAGCTCACAGATACGCAGTATTTT. It yields the protein CASRRAELTDTQYF.

The chain has TRBV2 and TRBJ2-1; the match to TRBD2 covers 9 bases. This CDR3 is built from 16 residues. Germline CDR1 reads SNHLY; CDR2 reads FYNNEI. Trimming at V came to 2 bases and at J to 5 bases, leaving 7 bases not matched to a gene. The DNA of the CDR3 is TGTGCCAGCAGTGAACAGGGTCTAGCGGGGAACAATGAGCAGTTCTTC. This gives the protein CASSEQGLAGNNEQFF.

The chain uses TRBV12-3 or TRBV12-4 and TRBJ1-2; the D gene is possibly TRBD1 (6 bases). The CDR3 spans 13 residues. The V gene lost 5 bases and the J gene lost 4 bases, with 11 bases spanning the gap. The CDR3 here is CASSQDSTYGYTF. Written as DNA, the CDR3 is TGTGCCAGCAGTCAGGACAGTACCTATGGCTACACCTTC.

The rearrangement links TRBV6-1 to TRBJ1-6; D not certain. The length of the CDR3 is 17 residues. Germline V gene sequence: CDR1 MNHNS, CDR2 SASEGT. Trimming cost V 2 bases and J 1 base, with 12 bases left between them. DNA for the CDR3: TGTGCCAGCAGTGAAATGAGGGTAGTATCCTATAATTCACCCCTCCACTTT. The encoded protein is CASSEMRVVSYNSPLHF.

The V and J genes are TRBV10-3 and TRBJ2-7; 8 nucleotides line up with TRBD1. Germline V gene lookup returns CDR1 ENHRY and CDR2 SYGVKD. V shed 4 bases, J shed 2 bases, and the junction held 10 bases outside the gene matches. The CDR3 spans 16 residues. CDR3 DNA: TGTGCCATCAGTGCTTTCGGGACAGGAGTCCCCTACGAGCAGTACTTC. This codes for CAISAFGTGVPYEQYF.

V and J are TRBV5-1 and TRBJ2-1; 7 nucleotides align to TRBD2. The CDR3 covers 13 residues. Germline V CDR1 and CDR2: SGHRS, YFSETQ. V was clipped by 3 bases and J by 12 bases; unmatched bases: 9. CDR3 sequence reads: CASSSSNSGGQFF. The DNA for the CDR3 is TGCGCCAGCAGCTCGTCGAATTCGGGGGGGCAGTTCTTC.

A note on this clone: At one end the junction does not follow the germline gene, possibly because of a read error. The chain links TRBV6-5 to TRBJ1-2, with D unresolved. Germline-derived CDR1 and CDR2 are MNHEY and SVGAGI. The CDR3 length is 14 residues. CDR3 loop: CASRDPQSNYGYTF. The CDR3 nucleotides are TGTGCCAGCAGGGATCCGCAGTCCAACTACGGCTACACCTTC.